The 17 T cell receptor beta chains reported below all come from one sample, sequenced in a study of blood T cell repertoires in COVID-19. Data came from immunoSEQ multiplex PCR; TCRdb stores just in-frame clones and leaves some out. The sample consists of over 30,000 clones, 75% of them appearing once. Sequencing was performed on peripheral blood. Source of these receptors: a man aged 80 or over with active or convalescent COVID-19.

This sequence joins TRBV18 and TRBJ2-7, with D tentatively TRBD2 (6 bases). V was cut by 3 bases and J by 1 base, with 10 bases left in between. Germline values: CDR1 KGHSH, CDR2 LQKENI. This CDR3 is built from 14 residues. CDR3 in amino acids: CASSPGLPSYEQYF. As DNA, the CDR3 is TGTGCCAGCTCACCGGGACTTCCATCCTACGAGCAGTACTTC.

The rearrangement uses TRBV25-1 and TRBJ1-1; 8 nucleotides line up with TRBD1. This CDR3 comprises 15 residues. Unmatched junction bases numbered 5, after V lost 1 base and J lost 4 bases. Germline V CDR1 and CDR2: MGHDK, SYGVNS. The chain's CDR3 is CASSELTGGITEAFF. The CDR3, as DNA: TGTGCCAGCAGTGAATTAACAGGGGGAATCACTGAAGCTTTCTTT.

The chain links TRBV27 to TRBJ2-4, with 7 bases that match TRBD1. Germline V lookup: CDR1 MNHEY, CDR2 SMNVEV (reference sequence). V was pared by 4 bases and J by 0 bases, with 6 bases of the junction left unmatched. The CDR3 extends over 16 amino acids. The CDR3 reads CASSWTGSLAKNIQYF. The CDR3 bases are TGTGCCAGCAGTTGGACAGGATCACTAGCCAAAAACATTCAGTACTTC.

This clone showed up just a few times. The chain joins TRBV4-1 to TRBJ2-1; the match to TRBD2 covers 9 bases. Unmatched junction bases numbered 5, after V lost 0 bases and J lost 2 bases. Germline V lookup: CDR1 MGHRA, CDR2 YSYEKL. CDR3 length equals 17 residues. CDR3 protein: CASSQDLLAGTYNEQFF. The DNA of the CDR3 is TGCGCCAGCAGCCAAGATTTGCTAGCGGGAACCTACAATGAGCAGTTCTTC.

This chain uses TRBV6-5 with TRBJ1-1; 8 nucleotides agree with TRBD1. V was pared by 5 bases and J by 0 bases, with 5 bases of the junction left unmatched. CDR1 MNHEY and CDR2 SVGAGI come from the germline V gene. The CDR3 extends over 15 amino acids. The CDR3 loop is CASSPGGSMNTEAFF. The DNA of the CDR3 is TGTGCCAGCAGTCCAGGGGGCAGTATGAACACTGAAGCTTTCTTT.

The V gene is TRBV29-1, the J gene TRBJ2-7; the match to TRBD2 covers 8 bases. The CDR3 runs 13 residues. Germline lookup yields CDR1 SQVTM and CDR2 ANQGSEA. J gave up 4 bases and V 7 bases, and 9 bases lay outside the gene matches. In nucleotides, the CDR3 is TGCAGCGGCATCAGCGGGAGTAAGTACGAGCAGTACTTC. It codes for CSGISGSKYEQYF.

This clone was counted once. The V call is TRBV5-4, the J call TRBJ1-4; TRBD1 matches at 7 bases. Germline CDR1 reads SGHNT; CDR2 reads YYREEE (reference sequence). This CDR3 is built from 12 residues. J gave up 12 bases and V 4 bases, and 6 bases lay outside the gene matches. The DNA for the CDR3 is TGTGCCAGCAGCGCCCGACAGGGCGAACTGTTTTTT. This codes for CASSARQGELFF.

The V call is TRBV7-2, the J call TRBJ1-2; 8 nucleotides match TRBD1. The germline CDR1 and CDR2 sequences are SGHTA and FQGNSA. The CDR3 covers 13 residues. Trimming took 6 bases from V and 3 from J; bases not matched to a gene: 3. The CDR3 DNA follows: TGTGCCAGCAGGACAGGGGCCCACTATGGCTACACCTTC. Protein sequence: CASRTGAHYGYTF.

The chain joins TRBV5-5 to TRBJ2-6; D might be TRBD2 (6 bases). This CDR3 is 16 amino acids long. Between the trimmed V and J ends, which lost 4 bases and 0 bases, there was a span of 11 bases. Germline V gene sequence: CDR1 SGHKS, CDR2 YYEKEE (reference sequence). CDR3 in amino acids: CASSPGLSSGANVLTF. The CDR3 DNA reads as TGTGCCAGCAGCCCGGGACTGAGCTCTGGGGCCAACGTCCTGACTTTC.

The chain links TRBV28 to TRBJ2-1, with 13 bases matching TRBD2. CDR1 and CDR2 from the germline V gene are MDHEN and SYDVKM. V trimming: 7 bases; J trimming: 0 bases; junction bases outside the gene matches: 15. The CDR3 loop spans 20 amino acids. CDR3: CASTRLLAGGPSHSYNEQFF. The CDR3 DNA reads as TGTGCCAGCACCCGACTACTAGCGGGAGGGCCAAGTCACTCCTACAATGAGCAGTTCTTC.

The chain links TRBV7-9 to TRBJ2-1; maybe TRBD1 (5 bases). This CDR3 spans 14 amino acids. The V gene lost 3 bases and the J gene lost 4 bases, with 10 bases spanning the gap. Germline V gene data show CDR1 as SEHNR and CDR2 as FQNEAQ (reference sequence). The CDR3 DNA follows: TGTGCCAGCAGCTTCCAGGGTGCGTACAATGAGCAGTTCTTC. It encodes CASSFQGAYNEQFF.

In DNA, the CDR3 is TGTGCCAGCAGCAACCGGGACAGGGGAGGCGAGCAGTACTTC. It is translated as CASSNRDRGGEQYF. The rearrangement links TRBV6-5 to TRBJ2-7; 10 positions agree with TRBD1. From germline, CDR1 is MNHEY and CDR2 SVGAGI. V lost 6 bases and J lost 6; bases outside the gene matches: 8. CDR3 length: 14 amino acids.

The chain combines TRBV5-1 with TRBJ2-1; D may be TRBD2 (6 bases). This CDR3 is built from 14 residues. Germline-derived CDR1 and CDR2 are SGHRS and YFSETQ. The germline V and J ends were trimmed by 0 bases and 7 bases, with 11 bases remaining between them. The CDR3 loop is CASSLGTGDNEQFF. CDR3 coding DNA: TGCGCCAGCAGCTTGGGAACGGGGGATAATGAGCAGTTCTTC.

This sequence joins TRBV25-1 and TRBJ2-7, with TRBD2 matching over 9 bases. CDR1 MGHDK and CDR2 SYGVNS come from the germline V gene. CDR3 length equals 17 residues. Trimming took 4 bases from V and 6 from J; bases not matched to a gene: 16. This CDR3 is CASSANRGGALRLEQYF. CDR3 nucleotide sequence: TGTGCCAGCAGTGCAAATCGCGGGGGGGCGCTTCGCCTCGAGCAGTACTTC.

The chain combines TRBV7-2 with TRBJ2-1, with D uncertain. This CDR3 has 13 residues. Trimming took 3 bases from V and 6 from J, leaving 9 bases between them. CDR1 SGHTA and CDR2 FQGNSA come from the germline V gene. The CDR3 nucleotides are TGTGCCAGCAGCTTTGTGAGTTCCAATGAGCAGTTCTTC. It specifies CASSFVSSNEQFF.

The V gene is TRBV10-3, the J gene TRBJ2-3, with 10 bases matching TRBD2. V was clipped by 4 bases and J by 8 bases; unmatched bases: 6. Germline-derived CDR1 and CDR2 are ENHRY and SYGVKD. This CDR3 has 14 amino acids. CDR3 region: CAISAPRLAGTQYF. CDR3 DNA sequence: TGTGCCATCAGTGCCCCCCGACTAGCGGGTACGCAGTATTTT.

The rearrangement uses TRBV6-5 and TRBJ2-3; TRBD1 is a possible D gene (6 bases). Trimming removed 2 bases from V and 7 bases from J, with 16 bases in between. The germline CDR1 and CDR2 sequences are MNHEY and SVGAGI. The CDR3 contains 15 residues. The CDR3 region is CASSYVQGSLHTQYF. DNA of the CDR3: TGTGCCAGCAGTTACGTTCAGGGGTCTTTACATACGCAGTATTTT.